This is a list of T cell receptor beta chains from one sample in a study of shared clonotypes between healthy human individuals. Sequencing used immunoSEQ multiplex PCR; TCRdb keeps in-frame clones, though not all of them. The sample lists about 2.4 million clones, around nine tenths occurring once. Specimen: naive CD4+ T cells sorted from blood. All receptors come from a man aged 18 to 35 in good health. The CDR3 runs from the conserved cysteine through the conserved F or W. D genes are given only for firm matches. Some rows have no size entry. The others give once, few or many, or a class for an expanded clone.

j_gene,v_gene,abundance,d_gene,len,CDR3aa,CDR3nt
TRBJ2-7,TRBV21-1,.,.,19,CASSKSRDREARKAYEQYF,TGTGCCAGCAGCAAGAGCCGGGACAGGGAGGCAAGGAAGGCCTACGAGCAGTACTTC
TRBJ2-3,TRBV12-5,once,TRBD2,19,CASGLGGKTSGGAQDTQYF,TGTGCTAGTGGTTTGGGCGGGAAGACTAGCGGGGGGGCGCAAGATACGCAGTATTTT
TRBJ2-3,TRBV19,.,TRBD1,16,CASSKTRTGGTDTQYF,TGTGCCAGTAGTAAAACCCGGACAGGGGGCACAGATACGCAGTATTTT
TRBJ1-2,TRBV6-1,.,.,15,CASSESPNSNYGYTF,TGTGCCAGCAGTGAATCACCGAATTCTAACTATGGCTACACCTTC
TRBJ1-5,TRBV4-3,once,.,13,CASSQERAQPQHF,TGCGCCAGCAGCCAAGAGAGGGCTCAGCCCCAGCATTTT
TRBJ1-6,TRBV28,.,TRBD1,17,CASSSSDRALYNSPLHF,TGTGCCAGCAGTTCGTCCGACAGGGCCCTCTATAATTCACCCCTCCACTTT
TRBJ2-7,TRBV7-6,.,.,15,CASSETDMVGYEQYF,TGTGCCAGCAGCGAGACTGACATGGTCGGCTACGAGCAGTACTTC
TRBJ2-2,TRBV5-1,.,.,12,CASSPTTGELFF,TGCGCCAGCAGCCCGACTACCGGGGAGCTGTTTTTT
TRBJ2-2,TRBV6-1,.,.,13,CASSGQAAGELFF,TGTGCCAGCAGTGGACAGGCCGCCGGGGAGCTGTTTTTT
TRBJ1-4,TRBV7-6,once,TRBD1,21,CASSLEPGTGYAEGRNEKLFF,TGTGCCAGCAGCTTAGAGCCCGGGACAGGGTATGCGGAGGGGAGAAATGAAAAACTGTTTTTT
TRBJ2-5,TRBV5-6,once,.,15,CASSAEVTGQETQYF,TGTGCCAGCAGCGCAGAAGTGACGGGGCAAGAGACCCAGTACTTC
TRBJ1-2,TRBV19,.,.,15,CASSIPSTGLGGYTF,TGTGCCAGTAGTATCCCCTCCACAGGCTTAGGAGGCTACACCTTC
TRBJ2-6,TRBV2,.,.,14,CATGRNSGANVLTF,TGTGCCACCGGACGGAACTCTGGGGCCAACGTCCTGACTTTC
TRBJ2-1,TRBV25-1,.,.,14,CASSEYKSDNEQFF,TGTGCCAGCAGTGAATATAAGTCGGACAATGAGCAGTTCTTC
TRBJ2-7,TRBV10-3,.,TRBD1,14,CAISDWDRPNEQYF,TGTGCCATCAGTGACTGGGACAGGCCCAACGAGCAGTACTTC